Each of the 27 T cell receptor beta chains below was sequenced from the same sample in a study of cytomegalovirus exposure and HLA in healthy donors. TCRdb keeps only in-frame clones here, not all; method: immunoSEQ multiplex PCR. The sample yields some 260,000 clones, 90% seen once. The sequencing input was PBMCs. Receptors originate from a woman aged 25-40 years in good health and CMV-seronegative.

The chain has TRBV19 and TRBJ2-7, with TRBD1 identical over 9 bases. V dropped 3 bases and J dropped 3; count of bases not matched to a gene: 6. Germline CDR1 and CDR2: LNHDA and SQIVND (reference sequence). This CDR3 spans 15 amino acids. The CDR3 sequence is CASSMVRTGVYEQYF. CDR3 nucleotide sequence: TGTGCCAGTAGTATGGTAAGGACAGGGGTCTACGAGCAGTACTTC. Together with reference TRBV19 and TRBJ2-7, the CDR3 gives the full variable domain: DGGITQSPKYLFRKEGQNVTLSCEQNLNHDAMYWYRQDPGQGLRLIYYSQIVNDFQKGDIAEGYSVSREKKESFPLTVTSAQKNPTAFYLCASSMVRTGVYEQYFGPGTRLTVT.

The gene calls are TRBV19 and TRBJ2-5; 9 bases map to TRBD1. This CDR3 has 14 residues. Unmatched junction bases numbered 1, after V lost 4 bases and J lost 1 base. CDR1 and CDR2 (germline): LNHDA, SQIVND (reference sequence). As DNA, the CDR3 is TGTGCCAGTAGTACGGGACAGGGCCAAGAGACCCAGTACTTC. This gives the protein CASSTGQGQETQYF.

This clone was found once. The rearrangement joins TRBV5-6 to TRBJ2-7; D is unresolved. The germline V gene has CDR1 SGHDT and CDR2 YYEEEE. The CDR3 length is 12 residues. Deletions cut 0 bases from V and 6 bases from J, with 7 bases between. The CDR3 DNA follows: TGTGCCAGCAGCTTGGGGGGTGTCGAGCAGTACTTC. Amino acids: CASSLGGVEQYF.

The CDR3 region is CASSLSTGGNQPQHF. The CDR3 DNA follows: TGTGCCAGCAGTTTATCTACAGGGGGTAATCAGCCCCAGCATTTT. This chain uses TRBV27 with TRBJ1-5, with 8 bases matching TRBD1. Unmatched junction bases numbered 2, after V lost 0 bases and J lost 4 bases. The V gene's germline CDR1 is MNHEY and CDR2 SMNVEV (reference sequence). This CDR3 has 15 amino acids.

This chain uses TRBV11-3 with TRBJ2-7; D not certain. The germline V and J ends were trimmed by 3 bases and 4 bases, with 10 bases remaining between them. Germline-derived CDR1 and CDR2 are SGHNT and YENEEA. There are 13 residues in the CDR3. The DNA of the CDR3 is TGTGCCAGCAGCTTCAAGGTTTTATACGAGCAGTACTTC. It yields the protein CASSFKVLYEQYF.

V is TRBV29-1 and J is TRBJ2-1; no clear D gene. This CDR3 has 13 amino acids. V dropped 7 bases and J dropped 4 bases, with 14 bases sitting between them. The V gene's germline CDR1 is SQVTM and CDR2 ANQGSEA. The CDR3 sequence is CSGGSLGYNEQFF. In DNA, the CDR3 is TGCAGCGGGGGTTCCTTGGGATACAATGAGCAGTTCTTC.

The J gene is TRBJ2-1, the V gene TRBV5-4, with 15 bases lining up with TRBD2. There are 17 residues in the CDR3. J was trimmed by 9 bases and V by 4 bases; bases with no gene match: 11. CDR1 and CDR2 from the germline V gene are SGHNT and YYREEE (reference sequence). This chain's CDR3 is CASSGAGLAGGTGEQFF. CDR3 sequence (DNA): TGTGCCAGCAGCGGGGCGGGACTAGCGGGAGGAACGGGTGAGCAGTTCTTC. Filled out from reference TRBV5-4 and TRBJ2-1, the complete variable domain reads ETGVTQSPTHLIKTRGQQVTLRCSSQSGHNTVSWYQQALGQGPQFIFQYYREEENGRGNFPPRFSGLQFPNYSSELNVNALELDDSALYLCASSGAGLAGGTGEQFFGPGTRLTVL.

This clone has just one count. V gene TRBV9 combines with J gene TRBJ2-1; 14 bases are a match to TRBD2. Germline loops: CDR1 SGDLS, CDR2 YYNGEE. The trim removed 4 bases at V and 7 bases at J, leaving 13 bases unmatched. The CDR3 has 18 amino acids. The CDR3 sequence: CASSTPRGLAGVGNEQFF. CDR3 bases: TGTGCCAGCAGCACACCCCGGGGACTAGCGGGAGTAGGAAATGAGCAGTTCTTC.

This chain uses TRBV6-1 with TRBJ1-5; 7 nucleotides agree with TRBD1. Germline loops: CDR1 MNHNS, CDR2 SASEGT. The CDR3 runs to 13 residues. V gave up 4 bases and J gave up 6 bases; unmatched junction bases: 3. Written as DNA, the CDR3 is TGTGCCAGCAGTGGACAGGGTGGTCAGCCCCAGCATTTT. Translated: CASSGQGGQPQHF.

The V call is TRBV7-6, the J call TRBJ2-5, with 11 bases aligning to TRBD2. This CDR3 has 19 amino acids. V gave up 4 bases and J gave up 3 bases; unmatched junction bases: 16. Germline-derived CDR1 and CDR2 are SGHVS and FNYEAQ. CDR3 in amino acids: CASSWRLGLAEAAEETQYF. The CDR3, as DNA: TGTGCCAGCAGCTGGAGGTTGGGACTAGCGGAAGCGGCCGAAGAGACCCAGTACTTC.

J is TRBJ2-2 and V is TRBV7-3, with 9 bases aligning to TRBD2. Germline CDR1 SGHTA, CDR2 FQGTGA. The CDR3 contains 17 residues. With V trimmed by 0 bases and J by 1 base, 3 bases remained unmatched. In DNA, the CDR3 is TGTGCCAGCAGCTTAACCCCTAGCGGGATGAACACCGGGGAGCTGTTTTTT. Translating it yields CASSLTPSGMNTGELFF. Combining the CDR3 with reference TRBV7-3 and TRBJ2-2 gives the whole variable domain GAGVSQTPSNKVTEKGKYVELRCDPISGHTALYWYRQSLGQGPEFLIYFQGTGAADDSGLPNDRFFAVRPEGSVSTLKIQRTERGDSAVYLCASSLTPSGMNTGELFFGEGSRLTVL.

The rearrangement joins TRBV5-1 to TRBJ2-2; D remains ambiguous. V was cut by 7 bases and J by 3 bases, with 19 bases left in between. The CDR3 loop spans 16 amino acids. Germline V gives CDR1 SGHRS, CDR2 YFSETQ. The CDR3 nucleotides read TGCGCCAGCTGGTACACGGACCCCGGTGACACCGGGGAGCTGTTTTTT. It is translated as CASWYTDPGDTGELFF.

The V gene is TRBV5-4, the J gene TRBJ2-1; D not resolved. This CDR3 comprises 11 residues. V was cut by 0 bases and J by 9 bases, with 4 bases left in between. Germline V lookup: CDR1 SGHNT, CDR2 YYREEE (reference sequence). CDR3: CASSLDIEQFF. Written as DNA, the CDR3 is TGTGCCAGCAGCTTGGATATTGAGCAGTTCTTC.

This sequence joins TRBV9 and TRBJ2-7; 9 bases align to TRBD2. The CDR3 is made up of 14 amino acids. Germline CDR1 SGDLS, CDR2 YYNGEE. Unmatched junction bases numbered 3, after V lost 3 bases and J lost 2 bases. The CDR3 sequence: CASSGGGVPYEQYF. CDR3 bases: TGTGCCAGCAGCGGCGGGGGGGTTCCCTACGAGCAGTACTTC.

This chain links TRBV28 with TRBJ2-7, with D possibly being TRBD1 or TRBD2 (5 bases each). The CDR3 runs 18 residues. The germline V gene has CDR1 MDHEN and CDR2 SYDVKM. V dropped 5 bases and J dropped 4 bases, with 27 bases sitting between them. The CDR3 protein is CASSTRKGTHDIRYEQYF. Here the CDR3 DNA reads TGTGCCAGCAGTACCCGAAAAGGGACCCACGATATAAGGTACGAGCAGTACTTC.

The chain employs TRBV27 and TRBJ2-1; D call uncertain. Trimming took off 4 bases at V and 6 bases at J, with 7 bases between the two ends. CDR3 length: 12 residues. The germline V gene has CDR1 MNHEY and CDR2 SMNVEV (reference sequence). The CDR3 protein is CASSSRSNEQFF. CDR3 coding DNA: TGTGCCAGCAGTTCCAGGTCCAATGAGCAGTTCTTC.

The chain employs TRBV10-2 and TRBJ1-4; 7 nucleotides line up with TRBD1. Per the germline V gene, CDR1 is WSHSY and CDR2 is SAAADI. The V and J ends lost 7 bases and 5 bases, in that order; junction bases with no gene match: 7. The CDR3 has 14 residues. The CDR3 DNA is TGCGCCAGCACCCCGGGACAGCCGAATGAAAAACTGTTTTTT. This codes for CASTPGQPNEKLFF.

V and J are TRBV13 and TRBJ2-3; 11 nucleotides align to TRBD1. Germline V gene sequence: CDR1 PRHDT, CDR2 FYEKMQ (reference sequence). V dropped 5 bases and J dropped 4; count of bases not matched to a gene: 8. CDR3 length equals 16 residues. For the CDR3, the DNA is TGTGCCAGCAGCGGGCCCCGGACAGGGGGCCCAGATACGCAGTATTTT. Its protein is CASSGPRTGGPDTQYF.

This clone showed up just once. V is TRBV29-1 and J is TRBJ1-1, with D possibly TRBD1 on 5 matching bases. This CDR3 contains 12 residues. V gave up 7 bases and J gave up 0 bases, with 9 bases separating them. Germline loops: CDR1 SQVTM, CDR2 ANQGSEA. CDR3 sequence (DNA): TGCAGCGGTCGACAGATGAACACTGAAGCTTTCTTT. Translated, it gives CSGRQMNTEAFF.

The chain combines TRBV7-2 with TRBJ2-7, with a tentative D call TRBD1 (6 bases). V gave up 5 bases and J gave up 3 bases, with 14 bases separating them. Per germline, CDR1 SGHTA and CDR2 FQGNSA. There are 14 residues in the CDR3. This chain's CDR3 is CASSLGQEYYEQYF. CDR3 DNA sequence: TGTGCCAGCAGCCTGGGACAAGAATACTACGAGCAGTACTTC.

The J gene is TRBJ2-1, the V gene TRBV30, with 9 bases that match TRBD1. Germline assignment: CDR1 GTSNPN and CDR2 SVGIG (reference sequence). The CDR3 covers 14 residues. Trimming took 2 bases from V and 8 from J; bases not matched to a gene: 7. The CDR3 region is CAWSPGTGSHEQFF. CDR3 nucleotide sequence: TGTGCCTGGAGTCCCGGGACAGGGTCGCATGAGCAGTTCTTC.

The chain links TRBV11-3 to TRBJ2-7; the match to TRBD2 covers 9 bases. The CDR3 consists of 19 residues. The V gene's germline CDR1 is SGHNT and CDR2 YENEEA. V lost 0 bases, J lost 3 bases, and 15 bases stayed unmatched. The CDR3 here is CASSLDSGFSGRRDYEQYF. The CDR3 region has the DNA TGTGCCAGCAGCTTAGACTCCGGTTTTAGCGGGAGAAGGGACTACGAGCAGTACTTC. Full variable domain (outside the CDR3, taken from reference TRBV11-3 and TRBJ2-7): EAGVVQSPRYKIIEKKQPVAFWCNPISGHNTLYWYLQNLGQGPELLIRYENEEAVDDSQLPKDRFSAERLKGVDSTLKIQPAELGDSAVYLCASSLDSGFSGRRDYEQYFGPGTRLTVT.

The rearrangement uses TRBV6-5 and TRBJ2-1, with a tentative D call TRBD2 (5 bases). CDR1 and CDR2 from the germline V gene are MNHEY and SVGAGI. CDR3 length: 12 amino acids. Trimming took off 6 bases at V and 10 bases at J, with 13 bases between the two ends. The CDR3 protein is CASSPGVMEQFF. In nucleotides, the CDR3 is TGTGCCAGCAGCCCCGGGGTTATGGAGCAGTTCTTC.

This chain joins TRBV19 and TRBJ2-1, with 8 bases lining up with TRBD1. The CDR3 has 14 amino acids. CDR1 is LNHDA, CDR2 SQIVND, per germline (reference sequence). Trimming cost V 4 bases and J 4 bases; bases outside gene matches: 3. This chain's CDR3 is CASSTQGAYNEQFF. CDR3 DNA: TGTGCCAGTAGTACGCAGGGGGCTTACAATGAGCAGTTCTTC.

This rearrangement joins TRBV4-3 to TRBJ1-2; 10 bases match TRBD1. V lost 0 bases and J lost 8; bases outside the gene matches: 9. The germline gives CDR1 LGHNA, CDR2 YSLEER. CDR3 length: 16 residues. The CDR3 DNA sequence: TGCGCCAGCAGCCAAGATCTAGGTGACAGGGGGCTGGGCTACACCTTC. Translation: CASSQDLGDRGLGYTF.

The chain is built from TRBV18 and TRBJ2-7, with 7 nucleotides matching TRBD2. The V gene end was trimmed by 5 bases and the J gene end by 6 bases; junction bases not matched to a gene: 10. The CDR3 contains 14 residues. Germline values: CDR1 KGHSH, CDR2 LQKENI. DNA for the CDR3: TGTGCCAGCTCAGTCCGGGACTACACGGTCGAGCAGTACTTC. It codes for CASSVRDYTVEQYF.

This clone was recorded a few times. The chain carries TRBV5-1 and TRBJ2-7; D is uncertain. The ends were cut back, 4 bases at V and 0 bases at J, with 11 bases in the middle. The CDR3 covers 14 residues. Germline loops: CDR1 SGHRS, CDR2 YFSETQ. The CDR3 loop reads CASSALLSSYEQYF. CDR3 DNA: TGCGCCAGCAGCGCCCTATTGAGCTCCTACGAGCAGTACTTC. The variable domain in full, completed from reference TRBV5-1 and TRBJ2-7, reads KAGVTQTPRYLIKTRGQQVTLSCSPISGHRSVSWYQQTPGQGLQFLFEYFSETQRNKGNFPGRFSGRQFSNSRSEMNVSTLELGDSALYLCASSALLSSYEQYFGPGTRLTVT.